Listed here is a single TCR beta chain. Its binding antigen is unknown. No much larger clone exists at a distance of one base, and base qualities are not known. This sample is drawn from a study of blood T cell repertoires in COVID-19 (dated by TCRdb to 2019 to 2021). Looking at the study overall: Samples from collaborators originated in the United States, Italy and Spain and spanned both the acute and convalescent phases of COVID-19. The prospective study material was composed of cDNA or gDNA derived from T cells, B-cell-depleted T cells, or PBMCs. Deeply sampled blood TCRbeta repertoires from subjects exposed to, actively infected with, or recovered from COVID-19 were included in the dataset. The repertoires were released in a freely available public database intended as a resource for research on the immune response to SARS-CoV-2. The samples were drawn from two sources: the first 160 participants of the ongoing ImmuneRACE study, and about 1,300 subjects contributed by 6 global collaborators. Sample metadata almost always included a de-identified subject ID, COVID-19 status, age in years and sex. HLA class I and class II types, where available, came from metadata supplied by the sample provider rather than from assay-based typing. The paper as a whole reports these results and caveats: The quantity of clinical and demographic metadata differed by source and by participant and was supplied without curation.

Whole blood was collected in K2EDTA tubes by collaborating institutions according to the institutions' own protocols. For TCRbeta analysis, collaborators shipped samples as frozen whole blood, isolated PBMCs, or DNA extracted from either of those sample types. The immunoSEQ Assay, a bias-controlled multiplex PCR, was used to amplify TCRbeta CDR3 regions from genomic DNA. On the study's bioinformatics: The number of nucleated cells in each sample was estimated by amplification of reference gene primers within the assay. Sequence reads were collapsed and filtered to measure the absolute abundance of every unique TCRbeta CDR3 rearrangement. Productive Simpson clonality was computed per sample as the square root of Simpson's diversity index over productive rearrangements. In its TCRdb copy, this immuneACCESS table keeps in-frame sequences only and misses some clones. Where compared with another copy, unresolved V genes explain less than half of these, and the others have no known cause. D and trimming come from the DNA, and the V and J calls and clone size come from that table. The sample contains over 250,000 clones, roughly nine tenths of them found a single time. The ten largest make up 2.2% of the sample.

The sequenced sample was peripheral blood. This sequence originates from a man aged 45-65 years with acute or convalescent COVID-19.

The CDR3 loop reads CASSLSSGTEAFF. The DNA is TGTGCCAGCAGCTTGTCCTCAGGGACTGAAGCTTTCTTT. In this chain, TRBV7-2 is recombined with TRBJ1-1; the D gene is possibly TRBD1, with 5 bases matching. The CDR3 goes from the cysteine to the phenylalanine over 13 residues. The retained sequence is limited to the CDR3, 39 bases, with the frame set at the first base. Between the V and J ends, shortened by 3 bases and 5 bases respectively, the junction contains 10 bases. Sequences SGHTA (CDR1) and FQGNSA (CDR2) are obtained from the germline V gene.